What follows describes a single T cell receptor beta chain. It has no known antigen specificity. No base qualities exist here, and no much larger clone lies one base off it. These data originate in a study of cytomegalovirus exposure and HLA in healthy donors (dated by TCRdb to 2017 to 2019). Some background on the complete study: An earlier analysis of some 600 of the donors reported 276 Gb of sequence data and 95 million to 140 million unique TCR beta sequences obtained from some 170 million T cells. About 280 gigabases of sequencing data and 80 million or so unique TCR sequences were included in an early release covering around 650 HLA-typed donors. The genetic ancestry cluster associated with self-reported Caucasian donors included over 80% of the 350 to 500 genotyped donors. The study was designed to test whether signatures of past pathogen exposure could be identified by cataloging public T cell receptors. The study profiled the T cell repertoires of around 700 subjects by immunosequencing and related them to cytomegalovirus serostatus. Along with the roughly 670-subject first cohort, a separate validation cohort of more than 90 different subjects was used. The study combined high-throughput TCR immunosequencing, statistical association of individual TCRs with disease status, and machine learning to predict cytomegalovirus infection status. In a later analysis, previously published TCR beta repertoires from 666 donors were re-analyzed and high-resolution HLA genotyping was added so that TCR occurrence patterns could be studied. Rather than using new phenotypic data, the later analysis identified candidate immune exposures from TCR beta sequences and from how often those sequences occurred across donors. An earlier analysis of 500 to 750 of the donors applied high-throughput TCR beta sequencing to assess whether each TCR beta V gene segment acted as functional or pseudogenic. Alongside the repertoire data, information on donor age, sex, ethnicity and CMV serostatus was compiled. Genome-wide SNP genotypes for about 65% of the roughly 670 donors were used in a later genetic analysis, which treated that subset as a discovery cohort. Every discovery cohort repertoire had been produced on one sequencing platform. Class I and class II HLA loci were covered by the typing at four-digit resolution. Typing coverage varied by locus: 629-630 donors for A, B, C, DRB1 and DQB1; 522 for DQA1; around 610 for DPA1; 400 to 480 for DPB1. Roughly 5 DR-DQ haplotypes were handled as single units for association and clustering, since linkage in the cohort was strong. Across approximately 400 genotyped donors of the cohort, an average of about 240,000 unique TCR beta nucleotide sequences per donor were sequenced, and approximately 19% of those sequences were non-productive.

Library preparation employed the immunoSEQ multiplex PCR assay. The multiplex PCR relied on a mix of 60 forward primers for TCR Vbeta segments and 13 reverse primers for TCR Jbeta segments. The CDR3 region of rearranged TCR beta genes was amplified from genomic DNA by a multiplex PCR assay. The amplified TCR beta libraries were sequenced on the Illumina HiSeq System as 87-base-pair reads. On the authors' methods: A later analysis counted tens of millions of unique TCR beta chains across the 690 or so repertoires, and 9 million to 14 million of these chains were shared by at least two donors. Raw reads were error-corrected and collapsed into unique sequences by a nearest-neighbor algorithm in which closely related sequences were merged to remove PCR and sequencing errors. V, D and J gene segments were assigned by aligning CDR3 sequences to IMGT reference sequences. For a sequence to be retained, at least a six-nucleotide match to both a V gene segment and a J gene segment was required. Rearrangements were called productive when the CDR3 lacked stop codons and stayed in frame with V and J; all others were non-productive. CDR3 was defined by IMGT convention, running from the second conserved V-encoded cysteine to the conserved J-encoded phenylalanine. The earlier analysis of about 530 of the donors excluded any sequence lacking an unambiguous match to a single V gene segment. An earlier analysis of roughly 590 of the donors called V segments functional above 56.7% productive rearrangements and segregating when the between-donor standard deviation exceeded 5%. A statistical classification framework was built to diagnose cytomegalovirus status from the catalog of TCR beta chain sequences. In a later analysis, V and J genes were assigned by comparing TCR nucleotide sequences against IMGT/GENE-DB human TR gene sequences. A later analysis assigned CDR3 sequences and most-parsimonious VDJ recombination scenarios with the TCRdist pipeline. In a later analysis, each TCR beta chain was defined by its CDR3 amino acid sequence together with its V-gene family, and reads without a unique V-gene family were excluded. As a way to deal with suspected cross-contamination and a sequencing artifact, a later analysis dropped approximately 590 nucleotide sequences that were highly shared and had low generation probability. In a later analysis, a clonal expansion index for each public chain was calculated from normalized within-repertoire ranks of inferred template counts. In a later analysis, generation probabilities were computed using a VDJ recombination model fitted to out-of-frame rearrangements, and the results were checked against IGoR. In a later analysis, TCR-TCR, TCR-HLA and TCR-CMV co-occurrence was scored with hypergeometric tests, and a repertoire-size bias correction was applied to TCR pairs. To estimate false discovery rates, a later analysis permuted the HLA or CMV assignments 20 times. In a later analysis, co-occurring TCRs were grouped using DBSCAN, and TCRdist sequence similarity was added for clustering within HLA-allele-positive subsets. Repertoires with fewer than 30,000 or more than 120,000 public chains, plus five repertoires with anomalous nucleotide sharing, were excluded from co-occurrence clustering. TCRdb re-hosts the immuneACCESS table, in-frame sequences only. Its copies lack some clones; in the studies checked, an unresolved V gene accounts for under half of them, and the cause for the rest is not known. For V, J and clone size, that table is used; D and trimming come from the DNA. The sample profile shows fewer than 95,000 clones; around three quarters of them were found once. 0.55% to 0.65% of the sample comes from the top ten.

The germline V and J ends show losses of 6 bases and 7 bases respectively, and no gene match explains 9 bases of the junction. The germline V gene encodes CDR1 SGHNT and CDR2 YYREEE (reference sequence). Inclusive of the bounding cysteine and phenylalanine, the CDR3 is 15 residues long. Only the CDR3 DNA is retained, 45 bases long and in frame from the first base. In total, 630 or so healthy bone marrow donors made up the cohort. At the time of sampling, all cohort members were nominally healthy, though unrecorded immune exposures were likely present. The donor was CMV seronegative and belonged to the group of approximately 320 seronegative cohort members. A peripheral blood sample was provided by each donor, and peripheral blood mononuclear cells were used for TCR beta sequencing. The Qiagen DNeasy Blood Extraction Kit was used to extract genomic DNA from the blood cell samples. Study-wide findings and limitations: A cluster of highly shared sequence variants was judged likely to represent a technical artifact of the sequencing pipeline. The earlier analysis of a few hundred of the donors excluded approximately 15 rarely observed V segments, including chromosome 9 orphons, because counts were too low. The classifier was reported to diagnose cytomegalovirus status with high specificity and sensitivity in both the original and validation cohorts. In a later genetic analysis, fewer N-insertions in productive TCRs were reported among donors in an Asian-associated ancestry cluster than the roughly 670-donor mean. V-gene and J-gene trimming of TCR beta chains was associated with a missense DCLRE1C variant in a later genetic analysis, and the association was replicated in an independent cohort. While some public TCRs were present in many individuals, most TCR sequences turned up only very rarely across donors. Several of the top co-occurrence clusters appeared to be linked to parvovirus B19, influenza, CMV and Epstein-Barr virus, according to a later analysis. Compared with equally common non-associated chains, HLA-associated TCR beta chains in a later analysis were more clonally expanded and had lower generation probabilities. Because HLA typing was missing for some donors at each locus, association tests included only the typed subset. Sequencing depth was assumed to be roughly uniform across donors in the presence/absence analyses, though that assumption may not hold. A later analysis found that most CMV-associated TCR beta chains appeared HLA-restricted, with HLA associations seemingly driven largely by CMV exposure. Assigning TCR associations to individual alleles was difficult when HLA alleles, especially DR and DQ, strongly co-occurred. In the study, approximately 150 TCR beta chains were listed as associated with cytomegalovirus. A further reported finding was that TCR beta sequences accurately predicted the HLA-A and HLA-B alleles for most subjects in the first cohort. Some IMGT-functional V segments, including TRBV6-2 and TRBV6-3, could not be distinguished by the 87-base-pair reads and were therefore excluded. In a later analysis, some 17,000 TCR beta sequences were associated with specific HLA alleles at a false discovery rate of 0.05. The authors suggested that the approach could potentially be generalized to other disease states and immunological phenotypes. Correlated functional status among segregating V segments might be attributable to linkage disequilibrium, but an unknown experimental factor could not be ruled out. According to a later analysis, TCR association rates differed among HLA loci, with DRB1 alleles showing the most associated TCRs and HLA-C alleles showing the fewest. For the cohort, immune exposure information was limited to CMV serostatus. In this cohort, only TCR beta chains were sequenced, and detectable features were limited by the absence of alpha or paired-chain data. In vitro tests confirmed that three of the cytomegalovirus-associated TCR beta chains recognize cytomegalovirus antigens. An earlier analysis of some 590 of the donors showed that most TCR beta V segments appeared in productive rearrangements either about 90% or about 30% of the time, which broadly matched IMGT annotations.

Sequenced input: PBMCs. The rearranged segments are TRBV5-4 and TRBJ2-1; 11 central nucleotides agree with TRBD2. The sequence was collected from a man aged 30 to 45 in good health and CMV-seronegative. CDR3 sequence: CASIFSGGARNEQFF. The DNA reads TGTGCCAGCATCTTTAGCGGGGGGGCCCGGAATGAGCAGTTCTTC.